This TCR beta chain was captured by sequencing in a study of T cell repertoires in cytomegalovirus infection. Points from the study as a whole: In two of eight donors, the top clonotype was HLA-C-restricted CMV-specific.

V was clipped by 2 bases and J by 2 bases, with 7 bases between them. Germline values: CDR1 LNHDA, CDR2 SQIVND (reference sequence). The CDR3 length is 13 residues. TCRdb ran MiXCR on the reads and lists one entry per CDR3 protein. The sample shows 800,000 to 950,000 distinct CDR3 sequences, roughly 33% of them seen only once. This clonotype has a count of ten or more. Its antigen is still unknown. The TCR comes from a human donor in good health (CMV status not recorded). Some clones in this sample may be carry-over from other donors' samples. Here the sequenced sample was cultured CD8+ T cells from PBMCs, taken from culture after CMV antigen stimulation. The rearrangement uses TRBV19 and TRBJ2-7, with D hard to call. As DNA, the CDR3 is TGTGCCAGTAGTATATCTCTCCCCTACGAGCAGTACTTC. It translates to CASSISLPYEQYF.